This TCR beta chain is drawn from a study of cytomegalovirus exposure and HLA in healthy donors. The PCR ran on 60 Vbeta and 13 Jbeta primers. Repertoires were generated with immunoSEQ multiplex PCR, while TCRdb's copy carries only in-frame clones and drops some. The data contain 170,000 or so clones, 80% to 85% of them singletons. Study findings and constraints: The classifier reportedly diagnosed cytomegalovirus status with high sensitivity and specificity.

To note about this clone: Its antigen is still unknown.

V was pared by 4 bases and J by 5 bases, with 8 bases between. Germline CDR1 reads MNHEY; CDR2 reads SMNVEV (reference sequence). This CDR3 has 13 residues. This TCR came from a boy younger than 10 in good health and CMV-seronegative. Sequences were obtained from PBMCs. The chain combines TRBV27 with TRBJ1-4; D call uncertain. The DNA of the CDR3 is TGTGCCAGCAGTTCCTCCCGGAATGAAAAACTGTTTTTT. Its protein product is CASSSSRNEKLFF.